This paragraph covers one TCR beta chain sequence. Produced via immunoSEQ multiplex PCR; TCRdb's table is partial and in-frame only. The sample includes 250,000 to 300,000 clones, 89% seen only once; the top ten take roughly 0.96%. The sample originates from a study of blood T cell repertoires in COVID-19. The ends lost 4 bases at V and 4 bases at J; junction bases unmatched: 7. Germline V lookup: CDR1 SGHNT, CDR2 YYREEE (reference sequence). This CDR3 is 14 amino acids long. This TCR came from a woman aged 40 to 49 who had recovered from COVID-19. The sequencing sample was made of peripheral blood. The chain has TRBV5-4 and TRBJ2-7; 8 bases fit TRBD2. CDR3 protein: CASSLTGTSYEQYF. The DNA for the CDR3 is TGTGCCAGCAGCCTAACCGGGACTAGTTACGAGCAGTACTTC. The full variable domain, its missing parts supplied by reference TRBV5-4 and TRBJ2-7, is ETGVTQSPTHLIKTRGQQVTLRCSSQSGHNTVSWYQQALGQGPQFIFQYYREEENGRGNFPPRFSGLQFPNYSSELNVNALELDDSALYLCASSLTGTSYEQYFGPGTRLTVT.